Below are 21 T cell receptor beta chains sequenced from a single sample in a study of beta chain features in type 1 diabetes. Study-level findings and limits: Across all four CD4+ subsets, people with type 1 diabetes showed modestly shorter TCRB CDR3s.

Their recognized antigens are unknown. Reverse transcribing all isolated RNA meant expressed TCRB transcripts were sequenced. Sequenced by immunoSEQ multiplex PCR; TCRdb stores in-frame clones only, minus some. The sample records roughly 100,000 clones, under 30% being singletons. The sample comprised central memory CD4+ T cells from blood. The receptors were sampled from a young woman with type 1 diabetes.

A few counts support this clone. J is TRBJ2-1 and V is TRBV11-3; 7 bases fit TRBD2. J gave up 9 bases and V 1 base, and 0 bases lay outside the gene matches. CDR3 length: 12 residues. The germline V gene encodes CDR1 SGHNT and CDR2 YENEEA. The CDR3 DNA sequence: TGTGCCAGCAGCTTAGCGGGAGGTGAGCAGTTCTTC. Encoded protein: CASSLAGGEQFF.

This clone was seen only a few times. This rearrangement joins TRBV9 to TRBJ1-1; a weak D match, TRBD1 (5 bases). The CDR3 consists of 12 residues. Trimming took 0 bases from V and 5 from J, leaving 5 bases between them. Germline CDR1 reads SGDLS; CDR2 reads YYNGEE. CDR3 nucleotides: TGTGCCAGCAGCGTAGAGGGGACTGAAGCTTTCTTT. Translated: CASSVEGTEAFF.

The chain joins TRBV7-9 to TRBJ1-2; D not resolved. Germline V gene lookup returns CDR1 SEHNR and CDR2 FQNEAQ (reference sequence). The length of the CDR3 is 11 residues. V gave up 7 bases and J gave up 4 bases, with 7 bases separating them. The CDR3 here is CASTTGYGYTF. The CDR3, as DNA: TGTGCCAGCACGACTGGCTATGGCTACACCTTC.

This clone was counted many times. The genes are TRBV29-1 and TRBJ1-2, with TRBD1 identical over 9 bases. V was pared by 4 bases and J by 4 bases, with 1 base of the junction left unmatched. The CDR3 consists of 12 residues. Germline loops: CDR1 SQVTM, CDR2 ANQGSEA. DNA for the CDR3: TGCAGCGTTGGGACAGGGGTCTATGGCTACACCTTC. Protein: CSVGTGVYGYTF.

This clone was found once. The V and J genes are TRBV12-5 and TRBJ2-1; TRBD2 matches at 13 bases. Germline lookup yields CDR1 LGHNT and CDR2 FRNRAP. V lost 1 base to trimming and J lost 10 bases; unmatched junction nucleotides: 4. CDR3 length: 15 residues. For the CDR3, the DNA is TGTGCTAGTGGTTTGGGGACTAGCGGGAGCTTCGAGCAGTTCTTC. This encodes CASGLGTSGSFEQFF. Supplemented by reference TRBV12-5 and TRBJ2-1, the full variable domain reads DARVTQTPRHKVTEMGQEVTMRCQPILGHNTVFWYRQTMMQGLELLAYFRNRAPLDDSGMPKDRFSAEMPDATLATLKIQPSEPRDSAVYFCASGLGTSGSFEQFFGPGTRLTVL.

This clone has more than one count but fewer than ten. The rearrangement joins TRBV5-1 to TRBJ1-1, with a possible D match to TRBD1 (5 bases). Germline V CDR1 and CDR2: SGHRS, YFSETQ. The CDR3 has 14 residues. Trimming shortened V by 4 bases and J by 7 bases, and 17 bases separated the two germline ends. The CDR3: CASSENPLGGEAFF. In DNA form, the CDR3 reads TGCGCCAGCAGCGAAAACCCGCTCGGGGGTGAAGCTTTCTTT.

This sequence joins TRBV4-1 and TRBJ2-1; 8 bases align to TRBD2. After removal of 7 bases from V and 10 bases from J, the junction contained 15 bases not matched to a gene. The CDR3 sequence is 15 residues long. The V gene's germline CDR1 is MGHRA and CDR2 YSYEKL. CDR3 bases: TGCGCCAGCACTACCGGGACTAGGGGGGGGAAGGAGCAGTTCTTC. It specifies CASTTGTRGGKEQFF.

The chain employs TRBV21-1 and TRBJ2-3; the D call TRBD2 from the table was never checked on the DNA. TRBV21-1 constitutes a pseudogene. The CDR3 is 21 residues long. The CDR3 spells CASSKGGVGLAVLSGTDTQYF. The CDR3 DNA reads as TGTGCCAGCAGCAAAGGAGGAGTGGGACTAGCGGTCCTAAGTGGCACAGATACGCAGTATTTT.

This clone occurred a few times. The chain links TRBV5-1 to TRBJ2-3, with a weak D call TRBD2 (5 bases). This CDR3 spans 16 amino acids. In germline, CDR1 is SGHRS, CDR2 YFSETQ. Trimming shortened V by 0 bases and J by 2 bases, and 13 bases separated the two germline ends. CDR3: CASSLALDFSTDTQYF. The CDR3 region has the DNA TGCGCCAGCAGCTTGGCCCTGGACTTCTCCACAGATACGCAGTATTTT.

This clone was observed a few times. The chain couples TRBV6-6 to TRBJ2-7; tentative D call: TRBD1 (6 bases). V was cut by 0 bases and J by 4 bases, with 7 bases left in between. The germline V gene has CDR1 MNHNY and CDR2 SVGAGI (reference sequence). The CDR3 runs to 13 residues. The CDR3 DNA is TGTGCCAGCAGTTACTCTAGGGGGTACGAGCAGTACGTC. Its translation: CASSYSRGYEQYV.

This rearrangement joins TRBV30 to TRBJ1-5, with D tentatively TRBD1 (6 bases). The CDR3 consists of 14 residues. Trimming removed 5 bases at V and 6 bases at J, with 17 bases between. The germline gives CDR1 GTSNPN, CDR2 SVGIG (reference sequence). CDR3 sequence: CAWGRGGTRQPQHF. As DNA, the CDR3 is TGTGCCTGGGGTAGGGGGGGGACCCGTCAGCCCCAGCATTTT.

CDR3 DNA sequence: TGTGCCAGCAGCTTAGGGACAAGTGGAAACACCATATATTTT. Its translation is CASSLGTSGNTIYF. V usage is TRBV7-2 and J usage is TRBJ1-3; tentatively, D is TRBD1 (5 bases). The V and J ends lost 1 base and 3 bases respectively, with 7 bases between them. The CDR3 has 14 residues. The V gene's germline CDR1 is SGHTA and CDR2 FQGNSA.

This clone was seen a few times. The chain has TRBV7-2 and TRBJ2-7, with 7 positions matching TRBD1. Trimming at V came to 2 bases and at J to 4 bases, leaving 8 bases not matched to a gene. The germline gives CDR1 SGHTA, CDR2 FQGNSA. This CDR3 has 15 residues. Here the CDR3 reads CASSLRGGFLYEQYV. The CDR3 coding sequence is TGTGCCAGCAGCTTAAGAGGGGGCTTTCTATACGAGCAGTACGTC.

This CDR3 is CSVLRTGEAMNTEAFF. DNA of the CDR3: TGCAGCGTTCTCAGGACAGGGGAAGCCATGAACACTGAAGCTTTCTTT. J is TRBJ1-1 and V is TRBV29-1; 9 bases map to TRBD1. The trim removed 5 bases at V and 0 bases at J, leaving 10 bases unmatched. The germline CDR1 and CDR2 sequences are SQVTM and ANQGSEA. The CDR3 sequence is 16 residues long. The whole variable domain, remainder taken from reference TRBV29-1 and TRBJ1-1, is SAVISQKPSRDICQRGTSLTIQCQVDSQVTMMFWYRQQPGQSLTLIATANQGSEATYESGFVIDKFPISRPNLTFSTLTVSNMSPEDSSIYLCSVLRTGEAMNTEAFFGQGTRLTVV.

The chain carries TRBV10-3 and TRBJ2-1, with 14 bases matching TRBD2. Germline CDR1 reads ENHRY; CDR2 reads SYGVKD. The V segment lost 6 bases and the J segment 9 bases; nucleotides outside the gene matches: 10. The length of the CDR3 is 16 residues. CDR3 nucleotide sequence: TGTGCCATCAGAACCGGGACTAGCGGGAGTCGGAGTGAGCAGTTCTTC. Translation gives CAIRTGTSGSRSEQFF.

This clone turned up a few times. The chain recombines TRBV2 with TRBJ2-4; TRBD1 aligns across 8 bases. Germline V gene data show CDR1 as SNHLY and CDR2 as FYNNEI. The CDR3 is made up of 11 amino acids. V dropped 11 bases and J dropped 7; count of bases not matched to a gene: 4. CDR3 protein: CAAYRGNIQYF. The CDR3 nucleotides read TGTGCCGCCTACAGGGGGAACATTCAGTACTTC. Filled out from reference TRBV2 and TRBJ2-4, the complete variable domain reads EPEVTQTPSHQVTQMGQEVILRCVPISNHLYFYWYRQILGQKVEFLVSFYNNEISEKSEIFDDQFSVERPDGSNFTLKIRSTKLEDSAMYFCAAYRGNIQYFGAGTRLSVL.

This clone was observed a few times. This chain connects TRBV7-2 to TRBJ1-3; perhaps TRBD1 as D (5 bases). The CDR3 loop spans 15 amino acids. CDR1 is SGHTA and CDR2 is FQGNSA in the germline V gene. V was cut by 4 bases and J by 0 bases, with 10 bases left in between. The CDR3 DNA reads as TGTGCCAGCAGCTCATCGGGGGGCTCTGGAAACACCATATATTTT. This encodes CASSSSGGSGNTIYF.

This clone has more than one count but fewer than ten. CDR3 amino acids: CASSLATGAGGSNTEAFF. In DNA form, the CDR3 reads TGCGCCAGCAGCTTGGCGACAGGGGCGGGTGGGTCGAACACTGAAGCTTTCTTT. The J gene is TRBJ1-1, the V gene TRBV5-1; 8 bases align to TRBD1. CDR3 size: 18 residues. The junction had 11 bases not matched to a gene; V was cut back by 0 bases and J by 1 base. The germline CDR1 and CDR2 sequences are SGHRS and YFSETQ.

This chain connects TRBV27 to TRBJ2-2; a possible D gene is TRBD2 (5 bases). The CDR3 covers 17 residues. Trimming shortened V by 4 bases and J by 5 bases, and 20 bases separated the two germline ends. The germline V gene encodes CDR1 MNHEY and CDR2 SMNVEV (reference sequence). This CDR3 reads CASSSPGGPPGTGELFF. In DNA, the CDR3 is TGTGCCAGCAGTTCCCCAGGCGGGCCCCCGGGTACCGGGGAGCTGTTTTTT.

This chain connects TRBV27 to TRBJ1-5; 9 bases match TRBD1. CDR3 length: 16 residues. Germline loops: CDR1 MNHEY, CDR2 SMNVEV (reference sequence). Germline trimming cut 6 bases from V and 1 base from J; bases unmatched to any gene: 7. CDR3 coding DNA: TGTGCCAGCAGGGGACAGGGAAGAGGAAGCAATCAGCCCCAGCATTTT. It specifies CASRGQGRGSNQPQHF.

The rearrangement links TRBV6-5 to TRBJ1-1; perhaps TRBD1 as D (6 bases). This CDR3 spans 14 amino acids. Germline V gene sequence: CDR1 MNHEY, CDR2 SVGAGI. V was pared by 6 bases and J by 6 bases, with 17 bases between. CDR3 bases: TGTGCCAGCAGGCCCAGGGGCCGACCCTCTGAAGCTTTCTTT. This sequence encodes CASRPRGRPSEAFF.